A selection of T cell receptor beta chains follows, all from one sample in a study of blood T cell repertoires in COVID-19. Libraries were prepared by immunoSEQ multiplex PCR; TCRdb keeps only in-frame clonotypes and omits some of them. The sample gives around 180,000 clones, roughly 84% of which show up once; 1.5% to 1.7% is in the top ten. Sequencing was carried out using peripheral blood. The receptors here all came from a human donor in a cohort sampled during active COVID-19. The CDR3 runs from the conserved cysteine through the conserved F or W. Fields, in order: V gene, D gene, J gene, CDR3 length, clone size, CDR3 DNA, CDR3 protein. A D gene is named only where the DNA matches it firmly. Not every row has a clone size; where given, it reads once, few, many or a size class.

V gene: TRBV5-6; D gene: .; J gene: TRBJ2-1; CDR3 length: 11; clone size: .; CDR3 DNA: TGTGCCAGCAGCCTCTACAATGAGCAGTTCTTC; CDR3 protein: CASSLYNEQFF
V gene: TRBV18; D gene: .; J gene: TRBJ2-7; CDR3 length: 14; clone size: .; CDR3 DNA: TGTGCCAGCTCACCACCAGACACACCCTACGAGCAGTACTTC; CDR3 protein: CASSPPDTPYEQYF
V gene: TRBV3-1/TRBV3-2; D gene: .; J gene: TRBJ1-1; CDR3 length: 14; clone size: .; CDR3 DNA: TGTGCCAGCAGCTTCGACACTGCGAACACTGAAGCTTTCTTT; CDR3 protein: CASSFDTANTEAFF
V gene: TRBV3-1/TRBV3-2; D gene: TRBD2; J gene: TRBJ2-7; CDR3 length: 14; clone size: .; CDR3 DNA: TGTGCCAGCAGCTCAGGACTAGCGAGGGACGAGCAGTACTTC; CDR3 protein: CASSSGLARDEQYF
V gene: TRBV9; D gene: TRBD2; J gene: TRBJ2-1; CDR3 length: 16; clone size: once; CDR3 DNA: TGTGCCAGCAGCGTAGGTACTAGCGGGGGGGATGGTGAGCAGTTCTTC; CDR3 protein: CASSVGTSGGDGEQFF
V gene: TRBV3-1/TRBV3-2; D gene: .; J gene: TRBJ1-2; CDR3 length: 16; clone size: few; CDR3 DNA: TGTGCCAGCAGCCAAGGCGCAGGGGCGGTTAACTATGGCTACACCTTC; CDR3 protein: CASSQGAGAVNYGYTF
V gene: TRBV18; D gene: TRBD1; J gene: TRBJ1-3; CDR3 length: 16; clone size: .; CDR3 DNA: TGTGCCAGCTCACCGCTGGGGACAGAGTCCCCAAACACCATATATTTT; CDR3 protein: CASSPLGTESPNTIYF
V gene: TRBV7-8; D gene: .; J gene: TRBJ2-6; CDR3 length: 14; clone size: .; CDR3 DNA: TGTGCCAGCAGCTCCTCTTTTTCGGCCAACGTCCTGACTTTC; CDR3 protein: CASSSSFSANVLTF
V gene: TRBV7-3; D gene: .; J gene: TRBJ2-3; CDR3 length: 16; clone size: .; CDR3 DNA: TGTGCCAGCAGCCCCCCAGGGGCCCTTGGGGCAGATACGCAGTATTTT; CDR3 protein: CASSPPGALGADTQYF
V gene: TRBV7-9; D gene: .; J gene: TRBJ1-4; CDR3 length: 16; clone size: .; CDR3 DNA: TGTGCCAGCATCGCCCTAAGGGGGGGAACACCTGAAAAACTGTTTTTT; CDR3 protein: CASIALRGGTPEKLFF
V gene: TRBV28; D gene: .; J gene: TRBJ1-6; CDR3 length: 16; clone size: .; CDR3 DNA: TGTGCCAGCAGTACCCCGGAGAGCTCCTATAATTCACCCCTCCACTTT; CDR3 protein: CASSTPESSYNSPLHF
V gene: TRBV6-2/TRBV6-3; D gene: TRBD2; J gene: TRBJ2-6; CDR3 length: 21; clone size: .; CDR3 DNA: TGTGCCAGCAGTTACTCTTCCCGACTAGCGAGGACCTACTCTGGGGCCAACGTCCTGACTTTC; CDR3 protein: CASSYSSRLARTYSGANVLTF
V gene: TRBV19; D gene: .; J gene: TRBJ1-4; CDR3 length: 12; clone size: .; CDR3 DNA: TGTGCCAGTACAGTTAATAATGAAAAACTGTTTTTT; CDR3 protein: CASTVNNEKLFF
V gene: TRBV5-1; D gene: .; J gene: TRBJ2-1; CDR3 length: 15; clone size: .; CDR3 DNA: TGCGCCAGCAGCTTGGTGCCCAGGGGGGACAATGAGCAGTTCTTC; CDR3 protein: CASSLVPRGDNEQFF
V gene: TRBV4-1; D gene: TRBD2; J gene: TRBJ2-1; CDR3 length: 16; clone size: once; CDR3 DNA: TGCGCCAGCAGGACCCAGACTAGCGGGAGGTACAATGAGCAGTTCTTC; CDR3 protein: CASRTQTSGRYNEQFF
V gene: TRBV5-1; D gene: .; J gene: TRBJ2-5; CDR3 length: 14; clone size: .; CDR3 DNA: TGCGCCAGCAGCGCCGGACAGCCGCAAGAGACCCAGTACTTC; CDR3 protein: CASSAGQPQETQYF
V gene: TRBV5-1; D gene: TRBD1; J gene: TRBJ2-7; CDR3 length: 15; clone size: .; CDR3 DNA: TGCGCCAGCAGCGTTCCGACAGGGTCTCCCTACGAGCAGTACTTC; CDR3 protein: CASSVPTGSPYEQYF
V gene: TRBV28; D gene: .; J gene: TRBJ2-6; CDR3 length: 17; clone size: .; CDR3 DNA: TGTGCCAGCAGTAAGTTCTCAGGTTTTGACGGGGCCAACGTCCTGACTTTC; CDR3 protein: CASSKFSGFDGANVLTF
V gene: TRBV9; D gene: .; J gene: TRBJ2-3; CDR3 length: 14; clone size: .; CDR3 DNA: TGTGCCAGCAGCCTACCGTCCTACACAGATACGCAGTATTTT; CDR3 protein: CASSLPSYTDTQYF
V gene: TRBV24-1; D gene: .; J gene: TRBJ2-5; CDR3 length: 15; clone size: .; CDR3 DNA: TGTGCCACCAGTGATCTGACTGGAGACCAAGAGACCCAGTACTTC; CDR3 protein: CATSDLTGDQETQYF
V gene: TRBV18; D gene: .; J gene: TRBJ1-2; CDR3 length: 14; clone size: .; CDR3 DNA: TGTGCCAGCTCAACAGGTCCACACAACTATGGCTACACCTTC; CDR3 protein: CASSTGPHNYGYTF
V gene: TRBV6-5; D gene: .; J gene: TRBJ1-1; CDR3 length: 14; clone size: .; CDR3 DNA: TGTGCCAGCAGTTACTCCGGAACGAGGGTGGATGCTTTCTTT; CDR3 protein: CASSYSGTRVDAFF
V gene: TRBV19; D gene: TRBD1; J gene: TRBJ2-3; CDR3 length: 15; clone size: .; CDR3 DNA: TGTGCCAGTAGTAACGGACAGGCACGGGCAGATACGCAGTATTTT; CDR3 protein: CASSNGQARADTQYF
V gene: TRBV21-1; D gene: .; J gene: TRBJ1-1; CDR3 length: 15; clone size: .; CDR3 DNA: TGTGCCAGCAGCAATCAGCAGGGCCGGAACACTGAAGCTTTCTTT; CDR3 protein: CASSNQQGRNTEAFF
V gene: TRBV5-4; D gene: TRBD2; J gene: TRBJ2-7; CDR3 length: 13; clone size: .; CDR3 DNA: TGTGCCAGCAGCGCGCGGGAGGGCTCGGGGCAGTACTTC; CDR3 protein: CASSAREGSGQYF
V gene: TRBV27; D gene: .; J gene: TRBJ1-1; CDR3 length: 13; clone size: once; CDR3 DNA: TGTGCCAGCAGTTTCACAGGTAACACTGAAGCTTTCTTT; CDR3 protein: CASSFTGNTEAFF
V gene: TRBV7-8; D gene: .; J gene: TRBJ1-2; CDR3 length: 13; clone size: .; CDR3 DNA: TGTGCCAGCAGCTCTCGGGAAGGATATGGCTACACCTTC; CDR3 protein: CASSSREGYGYTF
V gene: TRBV6-5; D gene: TRBD1; J gene: TRBJ2-7; CDR3 length: 13; clone size: .; CDR3 DNA: TGTGCCAGCAGACGACAGGGGATTTACGAGCAGTACTTC; CDR3 protein: CASRRQGIYEQYF
V gene: TRBV11-1; D gene: .; J gene: TRBJ2-1; CDR3 length: 16; clone size: .; CDR3 DNA: TGTGCCAGCAGCTCCGCGGGCTGGGACTCCTACAATGAGCAGTTCTTC; CDR3 protein: CASSSAGWDSYNEQFF
V gene: TRBV27; D gene: .; J gene: TRBJ1-2; CDR3 length: 15; clone size: .; CDR3 DNA: TGTGCCAGCAGTCGAAAAAAGGGGCGTAACTATGGCTACACCTTC; CDR3 protein: CASSRKKGRNYGYTF
V gene: TRBV6-2/TRBV6-3; D gene: TRBD1; J gene: TRBJ2-5; CDR3 length: 15; clone size: .; CDR3 DNA: TGTGCCAGCAGTTCCTACGGGACAGCCCAAGAGACCCAGTACTTC; CDR3 protein: CASSSYGTAQETQYF
V gene: TRBV19; D gene: TRBD1; J gene: TRBJ1-1; CDR3 length: 14; clone size: .; CDR3 DNA: TGTGCCAGTAGTGCCTACAGGGGGGACACTGAAGCTTTCTTT; CDR3 protein: CASSAYRGDTEAFF
V gene: TRBV6-2/TRBV6-3; D gene: .; J gene: TRBJ1-5; CDR3 length: 14; clone size: .; CDR3 DNA: TGTGCCAGCAGTTTGGCCAGGGGCAATCAGCCCCAGCATTTT; CDR3 protein: CASSLARGNQPQHF
V gene: TRBV10-3; D gene: TRBD1; J gene: TRBJ1-5; CDR3 length: 14; clone size: once; CDR3 DNA: TGTGCCATCAGCCGGGAAGGGGACAGTCAGCCCCAGCATTTT; CDR3 protein: CAISREGDSQPQHF
V gene: TRBV12-3/TRBV12-4; D gene: .; J gene: TRBJ2-7; CDR3 length: 12; clone size: few; CDR3 DNA: TGTGCCAGCAGCACGCAGGGGTACGAGCAGTACTTC; CDR3 protein: CASSTQGYEQYF
V gene: TRBV28; D gene: TRBD1; J gene: TRBJ1-5; CDR3 length: 19; clone size: .; CDR3 DNA: TGTGCCAGCAGTCCCTCCACCAGGACAGGGGGTAAGAGCAATCAGCCCCAGCATTTT; CDR3 protein: CASSPSTRTGGKSNQPQHF
V gene: TRBV19; D gene: TRBD2; J gene: TRBJ2-7; CDR3 length: 14; clone size: .; CDR3 DNA: TGTGCCAGTAGTAAGACTAGCGGTACCTACGAGCAGTACTTC; CDR3 protein: CASSKTSGTYEQYF
V gene: TRBV3-1/TRBV3-2; D gene: TRBD2; J gene: TRBJ2-1; CDR3 length: 15; clone size: .; CDR3 DNA: TGTGCCGGGCAGGCTCCGGGACTAGCGGGAAAGGAGCAGTTCTTC; CDR3 protein: CAGQAPGLAGKEQFF
V gene: TRBV24-1; D gene: TRBD1; J gene: TRBJ1-1; CDR3 length: 18; clone size: .; CDR3 DNA: TGTGCCACCCCGTACAGGGGGTCCCGGCAAGAGGGGAACACTGAAGCTTTCTTT; CDR3 protein: CATPYRGSRQEGNTEAFF
V gene: TRBV7-2; D gene: TRBD2; J gene: TRBJ2-7; CDR3 length: 15; clone size: .; CDR3 DNA: TGTGCCAGCAGCTTAACTAGCGGGTTTGCCTACGAGCAGTACTTC; CDR3 protein: CASSLTSGFAYEQYF
V gene: TRBV6-2/TRBV6-3; D gene: TRBD2; J gene: TRBJ2-3; CDR3 length: 17; clone size: .; CDR3 DNA: TGTGCCAGCAGTGGACTAGCGGGAGGTCAGAGCACAGATACGCAGTATTTT; CDR3 protein: CASSGLAGGQSTDTQYF
V gene: TRBV5-6; D gene: .; J gene: TRBJ1-6; CDR3 length: 14; clone size: .; CDR3 DNA: TGTGCCAGCAGCTTGGTCCAGGCTAATTCACCCCTCCACTTT; CDR3 protein: CASSLVQANSPLHF
V gene: TRBV6-2/TRBV6-3; D gene: .; J gene: TRBJ1-3; CDR3 length: 18; clone size: .; CDR3 DNA: TGTGCCAGCAGTTACTCAAGAAGTCCAGGCCTCTCTGGAAACACCATATATTTT; CDR3 protein: CASSYSRSPGLSGNTIYF
V gene: TRBV7-2; D gene: .; J gene: TRBJ2-7; CDR3 length: 11; clone size: few; CDR3 DNA: TGTGCCAGCAGCCAAGGGGGCGAGCAGTACTTC; CDR3 protein: CASSQGGEQYF
V gene: TRBV29-1; D gene: .; J gene: TRBJ1-5; CDR3 length: 14; clone size: .; CDR3 DNA: TGCAGCGTTGCAGGGAAGGGGGACAATCAGCCCCAGCATTTT; CDR3 protein: CSVAGKGDNQPQHF
V gene: TRBV27; D gene: TRBD1; J gene: TRBJ1-2; CDR3 length: 15; clone size: .; CDR3 DNA: TGTGCCAGCAGTTCATATAACAGGGGGTGGTATGGCTACACCTTC; CDR3 protein: CASSSYNRGWYGYTF
V gene: TRBV7-8; D gene: .; J gene: TRBJ2-7; CDR3 length: 15; clone size: .; CDR3 DNA: TGTGCCAGCAGCCAGTTGACGGGGGTCCTCTACGAGCAGTACTTC; CDR3 protein: CASSQLTGVLYEQYF